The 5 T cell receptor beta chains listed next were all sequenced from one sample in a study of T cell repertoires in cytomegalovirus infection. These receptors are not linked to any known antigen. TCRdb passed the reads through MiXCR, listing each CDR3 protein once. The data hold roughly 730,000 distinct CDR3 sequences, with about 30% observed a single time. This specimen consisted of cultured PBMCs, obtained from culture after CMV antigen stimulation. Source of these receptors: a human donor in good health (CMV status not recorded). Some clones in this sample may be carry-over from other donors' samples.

CDR3 residues: CATSSRWGGEKLFF. The CDR3 coding sequence is TGTGCCACCAGCTCGAGGTGGGGTGGTGAAAAACTGTTTTTT. The chain has TRBV15 and TRBJ1-4; D unresolved. Germline lookup yields CDR1 LNHNV and CDR2 YYDKDF (reference sequence). The CDR3 spans 14 residues. Deletions cut 5 bases from V and 7 bases from J, with 14 bases between.

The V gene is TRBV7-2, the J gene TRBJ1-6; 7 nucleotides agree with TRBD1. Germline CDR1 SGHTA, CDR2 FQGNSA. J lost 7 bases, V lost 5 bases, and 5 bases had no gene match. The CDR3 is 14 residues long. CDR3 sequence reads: CASSIGTENSPLHF. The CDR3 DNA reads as TGTGCCAGCAGCATCGGGACAGAGAATTCACCCCTCCACTTT.

CDR3 in amino acids: CASREAVGAGKAFF. Written as DNA, the CDR3 is TGTGCCAGCAGAGAGGCCGTGGGCGCAGGGAAGGCTTTCTTT. The chain combines TRBV6-6 with TRBJ1-1, with D perhaps matching TRBD1 (5 bases). The CDR3 covers 14 residues. Germline V gives CDR1 MNHNY, CDR2 SVGAGI (reference sequence). V was clipped by 6 bases and J by 11 bases, with 22 bases between them.

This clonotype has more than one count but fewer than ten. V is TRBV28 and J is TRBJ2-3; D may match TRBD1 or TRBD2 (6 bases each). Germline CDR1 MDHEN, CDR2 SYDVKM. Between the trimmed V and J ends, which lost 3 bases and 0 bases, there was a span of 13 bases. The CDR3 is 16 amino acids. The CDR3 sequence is CASSFGLGGSTDTQYF. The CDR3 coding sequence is TGTGCCAGCAGTTTTGGGCTAGGGGGGAGCACAGATACGCAGTATTTT.

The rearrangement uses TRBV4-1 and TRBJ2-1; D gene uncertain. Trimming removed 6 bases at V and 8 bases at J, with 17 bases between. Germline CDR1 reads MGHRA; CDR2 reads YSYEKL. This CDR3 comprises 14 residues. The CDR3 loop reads CASRTGPLSHEQFF. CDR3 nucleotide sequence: TGCGCCAGCAGAACCGGTCCTTTATCCCATGAGCAGTTCTTC.